This T cell receptor (beta chain) was identified in a study of T cells expressing NK-cell markers. Beta-chain TCR cDNA was generated via 5'RACE template switching with UMIs. TCRdb re-called the 5' RACE reads, yielding one record per CDR3 amino acid sequence without DNA. The sample table sets out 150,000 to 200,000 distinct CDR3 sequences. Germline V CDR1 and CDR2: MGHRA, YSYEKL. The length of the CDR3 is 15 residues. The sample comprised blood T cells: a sorted CD56 or NKG2C T cell subset, CD4+ or CD8+ T cells, or bulk PBMC T cells (not recorded which). The V gene is TRBV4-1, the J gene TRBJ2-5; TCRdb reports TRBD2, a call that lacks DNA to check it against. The clonotype comes from a man aged 18 to 69 in good health. CDR3 sequence: CASSQDKGTPETQYF.